This is a list of T cell receptor beta chains from one sample in a study of cytomegalovirus exposure and HLA in healthy donors. Here immunoSEQ multiplex PCR was the method, and the copy in TCRdb shows in-frame clones only, minus some. The sample has 150,000 to 200,000 clones, around 75% seen once. Material for sequencing was PBMCs. The receptors shown here come from a human donor in good health. Each CDR3 is given with its conserved first and last residue. A D gene is named only where the DNA matches it firmly. Where a row states a size, it is once, few, many or the class of an expanded clone; other rows omit it.

v_gene,d_gene,j_gene,abundance,CDR3aa,CDR3nt
TRBV5-6,-,TRBJ2-7,-,CASSFFDEQYF,TGTGCCAGCAGCTTCTTTGACGAGCAGTACTTC
TRBV4-3,-,TRBJ1-6,-,CASSRVPGTLGSPLHF,TGCGCCAGCAGCCGAGTCCCCGGGACTCTGGGGTCACCCCTCCACTTT
TRBV5-1,-,TRBJ1-2,once,CASSLYGRGTTNYGYTF,TGCGCCAGCAGCTTGTACGGTAGGGGCACAACTAACTATGGCTACACCTTC
TRBV4-1,TRBD1,TRBJ2-3,-,CASSQGTGADTQYF,TGCGCCAGCAGCCAAGGGACAGGGGCAGATACGCAGTATTTT
TRBV7-9,TRBD2,TRBJ2-7,-,CASSASGGTEQYF,TGTGCCAGCAGCGCTAGCGGGGGGACCGAGCAGTACTTC
TRBV5-6,TRBD1,TRBJ2-5,-,CASSLGLGQGHQETQYF,TGTGCCAGCAGCTTAGGATTGGGACAGGGGCATCAAGAGACCCAGTACTTC
TRBV5-1,TRBD2,TRBJ2-5,-,CASSFGLAGGFETQYF,TGCGCCAGCAGCTTCGGACTAGCGGGGGGCTTTGAGACCCAGTACTTC
TRBV12-5,-,TRBJ1-3,-,CASGLATQGYSGNTIYF,TGTGCTAGTGGTTTGGCCACACAGGGCTACTCTGGAAACACCATATATTTT
TRBV6-1,TRBD2,TRBJ2-2,-,CATSGGPGIGELFF,TGTGCCACCTCGGGGGGGCCTGGAATCGGGGAGCTGTTTTTT
TRBV15,-,TRBJ1-5,-,CATSRDGGASRPQHF,TGTGCCACCAGCAGAGATGGGGGGGCAAGTCGGCCCCAGCATTTT
TRBV6-5,TRBD1,TRBJ2-2,-,CATYRGTGELFF,TGTGCCACCTACAGGGGAACCGGGGAGCTGTTTTTT
TRBV29-1,-,TRBJ1-6,-,CSARGAGGPLHF,TGCAGCGCCAGAGGGGCCGGAGGGCCTCTCCACTTT
TRBV6-1,-,TRBJ1-2,-,CASSTGIGYTF,TGTGCCAGCAGTACAGGTATTGGCTACACCTTC
TRBV7-9,-,TRBJ2-7,-,CASSQSNEQYF,TGTGCCAGCAGCCAAAGCAATGAGCAGTACTTC
TRBV7-9,-,TRBJ1-1,-,CASSPYKNTEAFF,TGTGCCAGCAGCCCGTACAAGAACACTGAAGCTTTCTTT
TRBV7-3,TRBD2,TRBJ2-7,-,CASSSAAGGSYEQYF,TGTGCCAGCAGCTCCGCCGCGGGGGGGTCCTACGAGCAGTACTTC
TRBV2,-,TRBJ2-2,-,CASSPAGTQNTGELFF,TGTGCCAGCAGCCCCGCCGGGACTCAGAACACCGGGGAGCTGTTTTTT
TRBV2,-,TRBJ2-2,-,CASSEQFGWNTGELFF,TGTGCCAGCAGTGAACAATTCGGGTGGAACACCGGGGAGCTGTTTTTT
TRBV27,-,TRBJ2-7,-,CASSHSKREQYF,TGTGCCAGCAGTCACTCCAAGCGGGAGCAGTACTTC
TRBV5-1,-,TRBJ1-1,-,CASSVDRWGAFF,TGCGCCAGCAGCGTAGACAGGTGGGGAGCTTTCTTT
TRBV18,-,TRBJ1-1,-,CASSPGRGLNTEAFF,TGTGCCAGCTCACCGGGCAGGGGCTTGAACACTGAAGCTTTCTTT
TRBV28,-,TRBJ1-4,-,CASTLAGTTNEKLFF,TGTGCCAGCACCCTCGCGGGGACAACTAATGAAAAACTGTTTTTT
TRBV5-1,TRBD1,TRBJ2-6,-,CASSLEGTAHLSSGANVLTF,TGCGCCAGCAGCTTGGAGGGGACAGCCCACCTATCCTCTGGGGCCAACGTCCTGACTTTC
TRBV9,-,TRBJ1-6,-,CASSANPGTILSPLHF,TGTGCCAGCAGCGCCAATCCCGGGACTATACTATCACCCCTCCACTTT
TRBV12-1,-,TRBJ1-5,-,CASSFGTGDSFCNLPQHF,TGTGCCAGCAGCTTCGGGACAGGGGATTCATTCTGCAACCTGCCCCAGCATTTT
TRBV4-3,-,TRBJ1-2,-,CASSPSGAALQSLYGYTF,TGCGCCAGCAGCCCCTCAGGAGCGGCACTCCAATCCCTCTATGGCTACACCTTC
TRBV6-1,-,TRBJ2-7,-,CASSESVEQYF,TGTGCCAGCAGTGAATCGGTCGAGCAGTACTTC
TRBV25-1,TRBD2,TRBJ2-3,few,CATRAGVLDTQYF,TGTGCCACCCGAGCGGGGGTGTTGGATACGCAGTATTTT
TRBV19,-,TRBJ1-5,-,CASTLGHSNQPQHF,TGTGCCAGTACCCTTGGCCATAGCAATCAGCCCCAGCATTTT
TRBV15,-,TRBJ2-7,-,CATSRDLIERGGMSYEQYF,TGTGCCACCAGCAGAGATTTGATTGAAAGGGGGGGAATGTCCTACGAGCAGTACTTC
TRBV4-1,TRBD1,TRBJ2-7,-,CASSPSGGYEQYF,TGCGCCAGCAGCCCCTCAGGGGGCTACGAGCAGTACTTC
TRBV15,-,TRBJ1-5,-,CATSRDRPGGNQPQHF,TGTGCCACCAGCAGAGATCGGCCAGGGGGCAATCAGCCCCAGCATTTT
TRBV27,TRBD2,TRBJ2-5,-,CASSSTTSGEETQYF,TGTGCCAGCAGTTCTACGACTAGCGGGGAAGAGACCCAGTACTTC
TRBV6-5,-,TRBJ2-2,-,CASSTGTSASGELFF,TGTGCCAGCAGCACCGGGACTTCGGCGTCCGGGGAGCTGTTTTTT
TRBV6-5,-,TRBJ1-5,-,CASSYSLNQPQHF,TGTGCCAGCAGTTATAGCCTCAATCAGCCCCAGCATTTT
TRBV4-1,TRBD1,TRBJ1-2,-,CASSQDPTGGSPYGYTF,TGCGCCAGCAGCCAAGATCCGACAGGGGGCTCTCCCTATGGCTACACCTTC
TRBV29-1,-,TRBJ2-7,-,CSVEEEDYEQYF,TGCAGCGTTGAAGAGGAGGACTACGAGCAGTACTTC
TRBV20-1,-,TRBJ1-2,-,CSAREDYGYTF,TGCAGTGCTAGGGAGGACTATGGCTACACCTTC
TRBV19,-,TRBJ1-1,-,CASRLQGGNTEAFF,TGTGCCAGTAGACTACAGGGTGGGAACACTGAAGCTTTCTTT
TRBV19,TRBD1,TRBJ1-2,-,CASSTQTGGADGYTF,TGTGCCAGTAGTACCCAGACAGGGGGCGCGGATGGCTACACCTTC
TRBV6-1,TRBD2,TRBJ2-1,-,CASSELAGAYNEQFF,TGTGCCAGCAGTGAACTAGCGGGGGCCTACAATGAGCAGTTCTTC
TRBV7-8,TRBD1,TRBJ1-1,-,CASSLIFRTGAIPNTEAFF,TGTGCCAGCAGCTTAATTTTTAGGACAGGGGCGATCCCGAACACTGAAGCTTTCTTT
TRBV9,TRBD2,TRBJ2-1,-,CASSVDGGGGGAGEQFF,TGTGCCAGCAGCGTAGATGGCGGTGGCGGGGGGGCGGGTGAGCAGTTCTTC
TRBV18,TRBD2,TRBJ2-7,once,CASSPRVSGNSYEQYF,TGTGCCAGCTCACCAAGGGTCAGCGGGAACTCCTACGAGCAGTACTTC
TRBV2,-,TRBJ1-2,-,CASGARGDYGYTF,TGTGCCAGCGGAGCCCGAGGCGACTATGGCTACACCTTC
TRBV10-3,TRBD1,TRBJ1-5,-,CAISESSGQVSPQHF,TGTGCCATCAGTGAGTCGTCGGGACAGGTTAGTCCCCAGCATTTT
TRBV5-4,-,TRBJ2-7,-,CASSAVDRAYEQYF,TGTGCCAGCAGCGCGGTTGACCGGGCCTACGAGCAGTACTTC
TRBV9,-,TRBJ2-2,once,CASSVDWGAGELFF,TGTGCCAGCAGCGTAGACTGGGGGGCCGGGGAGCTGTTTTTT
TRBV19,-,TRBJ2-1,-,CASSIFFGGPINEQFF,TGTGCCAGTAGTATATTTTTCGGGGGGCCAATCAATGAGCAGTTCTTC
TRBV10-2,TRBD1,TRBJ2-1,-,CASSTGVSYNEQFF,TGCGCCAGCTCAACAGGGGTCTCCTACAATGAGCAGTTCTTC
TRBV7-2,-,TRBJ2-2,once,CASSLADRSTGELFF,TGTGCCAGTAGCTTAGCCGACAGATCCACCGGGGAGCTGTTTTTT
TRBV6-5,-,TRBJ1-6,-,CASSYGGPLHF,TGTGCCAGCAGTTACGGGGGCCCCCTCCACTTT
TRBV19,-,TRBJ1-2,-,CASSMPGGLSYGYTF,TGTGCCAGTAGTATGCCCGGGGGGCTGAGCTATGGCTACACCTTC
TRBV27,TRBD1,TRBJ2-3,once,CASSGWTGGLNF,TGTGCCAGCAGTGGCTGGACAGGGGGCTTAAATTTT